The present TCR beta chain was sequenced within a study of T cells expressing NK-cell markers. Findings and limits, study-wide: The dominant NKG2C+ clonotypes represented about 1.0-7.0% of CD8+ T cells in 6 or 7 donors.

After re-calling the 5' RACE reads, TCRdb lists one entry per CDR3 protein, DNA absent. The repertoire table contains some 600,000 distinct CDR3 sequences. In germline, CDR1 is SQVTM, CDR2 ANQGSEA. The CDR3 extends over 14 amino acids. With respect to this clonotype: What it recognizes is unknown.

The chain carries TRBV29-1 and TRBJ2-1; TCRdb's D call, TRBD2, is unchecked because there is no DNA. The clonotype comes from a man aged 18 to 29 in good health. What was sequenced was blood T cells: a sorted CD56 or NKG2C T cell subset, CD4+ or CD8+ T cells, or bulk PBMC T cells (not recorded which). CDR3: CSVTGTHGPDEQFF.